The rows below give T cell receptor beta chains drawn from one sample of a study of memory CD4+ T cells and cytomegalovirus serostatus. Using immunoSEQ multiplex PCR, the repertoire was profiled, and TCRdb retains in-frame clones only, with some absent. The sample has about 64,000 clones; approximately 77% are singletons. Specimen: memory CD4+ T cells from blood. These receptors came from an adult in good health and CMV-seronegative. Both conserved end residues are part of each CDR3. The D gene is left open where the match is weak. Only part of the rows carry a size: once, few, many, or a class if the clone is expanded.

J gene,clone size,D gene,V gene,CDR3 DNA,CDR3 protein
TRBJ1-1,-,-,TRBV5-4,TGTGCCAGCAGCTTGGCCCTACAAAACACTGAAGCTTTCTTT,CASSLALQNTEAFF
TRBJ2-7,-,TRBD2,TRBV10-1,TGCGCCAGCCCCGGGGCTAGCGGGAACCAAACCTACGAGCAGTACTTC,CASPGASGNQTYEQYF
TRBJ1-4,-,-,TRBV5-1,TGCGCCAGCAGCGGTGTTTCAGGGGCAGCTAATGAAAAACTGTTTTTT,CASSGVSGAANEKLFF
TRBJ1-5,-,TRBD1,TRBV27,TGTGCCAGCAGCCCTAGGGGGGACAGACTGAATCAGCCCCAGCATTTT,CASSPRGDRLNQPQHF
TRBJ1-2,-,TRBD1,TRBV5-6,TGTGCCAGCAGCCGGGACAGATCCTATGGCTACACCTTC,CASSRDRSYGYTF
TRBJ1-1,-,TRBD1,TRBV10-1,TGCGCCAGCAGTGAGTCGGTGGGGACAGGTGAAGCTTTCTTT,CASSESVGTGEAFF
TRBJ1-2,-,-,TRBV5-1,TGCGCCAGCAGCTTGGCCCTCGGGAGGGGGGATCGATCCTATGGCTACACCTTC,CASSLALGRGDRSYGYTF
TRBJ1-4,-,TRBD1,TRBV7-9,TGTGCCAGCAGCCTAGGGACAGGGTTTACTGAAAAACTGTTTTTT,CASSLGTGFTEKLFF
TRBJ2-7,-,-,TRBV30,TGTGCCTGGACGTTGGGAGGTACCGAGCAGTACTTC,CAWTLGGTEQYF
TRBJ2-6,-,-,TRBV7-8,TGTGCCAGCAGCTTAAGTTACTGGAATAAGGCCAACGTCCTGACTTTC,CASSLSYWNKANVLTF
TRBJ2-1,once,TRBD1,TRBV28,TGTGCCAGCAGGACACAGACAGGGCCCAATGAGCAGTTCTTC,CASRTQTGPNEQFF
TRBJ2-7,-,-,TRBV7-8,TGTGCCAGCAGCTCGGGTCGGACTTCACTCTACGAGCAGTACTTC,CASSSGRTSLYEQYF
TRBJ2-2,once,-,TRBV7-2,TGTGCCAGCACCCCCCCTGCCTCGACGGTAACCGGGGAGCTGTTTTTT,CASTPPASTVTGELFF
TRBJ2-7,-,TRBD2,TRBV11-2,TGTGCCAGCAGACAACTAGCGGGAGGGTATTACGAGCAGTACTTC,CASRQLAGGYYEQYF
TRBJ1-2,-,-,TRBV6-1,TGTGCCAGCTTCAAGAGCGGGGCCACTAACTATGGCTACACCTTC,CASFKSGATNYGYTF
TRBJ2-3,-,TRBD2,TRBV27,TGTGCCAGCAGTTTCTTCCTAGCGGGAGGCACAGATACGCAGTATTTT,CASSFFLAGGTDTQYF
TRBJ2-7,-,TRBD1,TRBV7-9,TGTGCCAGCAGCCGAGGGACAGCCTCCTACGAGCAGTACTTC,CASSRGTASYEQYF
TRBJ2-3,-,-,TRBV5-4,TGTGCCAGCAGCTTTGGCGGGAAGCGCACAGATACGCAGTATTTT,CASSFGGKRTDTQYF
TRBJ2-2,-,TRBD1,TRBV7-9,TGTGCCAGCAGCTTAAATAGGTTGGCAGGGGGAAAACCCGGGGAGCTGTTTTTT,CASSLNRLAGGKPGELFF
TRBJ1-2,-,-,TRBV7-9,TGTGCCAGCAGCCAAACCAACTATGGCTACACCTTC,CASSQTNYGYTF
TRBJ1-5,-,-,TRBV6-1,TGTGCCAGCAGTTCCCGAGGGGGGAGCAATCAGCCCCAGCATTTT,CASSSRGGSNQPQHF
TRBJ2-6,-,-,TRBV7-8,TGTGCCAGCAGCTATACAGGCTCTGGGGCCAACGTCCTGACTTTC,CASSYTGSGANVLTF
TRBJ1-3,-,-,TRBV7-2,TGTGCCAGCAGCGGCCGGGGAGGAATAGGAAACACCATATATTTT,CASSGRGGIGNTIYF
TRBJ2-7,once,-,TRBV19,TGTGCCAGTAGTCCCCCCCCGCCGGGTGGGTGGTACGAGCAGTACTTC,CASSPPPPGGWYEQYF
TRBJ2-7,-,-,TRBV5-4,TGTGCCAGCAGCTTGGGTGGCCAGGGTTCTAGCTACGAGCAGTACTTC,CASSLGGQGSSYEQYF
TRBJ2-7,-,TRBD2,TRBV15,TGTGCCACCAGCAGAGACCGTCAGGGACTAGCTATCGACGAGCAGTACTTC,CATSRDRQGLAIDEQYF
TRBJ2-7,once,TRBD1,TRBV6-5,TGTGCCAGCGGTAACACAGGGGTTGAAACCCGGGTGTACTTC,CASGNTGVETRVYF
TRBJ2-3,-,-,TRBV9,TGTGCCAGCAGCGTAGGTGGGGGAGCGGATACGCAGTATTTT,CASSVGGGADTQYF
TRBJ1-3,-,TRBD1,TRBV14,TGTGCCAGCAGCCAAATAGGGAAGACAGGGTGGAGAGGAAACACCATATATTTT,CASSQIGKTGWRGNTIYF
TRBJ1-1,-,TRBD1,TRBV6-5,TGTGCCAGCAGAGGACAGGGGGCGGGAAGCACTGAAGCTTTCTTT,CASRGQGAGSTEAFF
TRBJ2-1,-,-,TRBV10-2,TGCGCCAGCAGCCGAGGCACCTACAATGAGCAGTTCTTC,CASSRGTYNEQFF
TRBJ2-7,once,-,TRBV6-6,TGTGCCAGCAGTTACTCTACAGGAGGGGACTACGAGCAGTACTTC,CASSYSTGGDYEQYF
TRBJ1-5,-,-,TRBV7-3,TGTGCCAGCAGCCCGGGTCATAATCAGCCCCAGCATTTT,CASSPGHNQPQHF
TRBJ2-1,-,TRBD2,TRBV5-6,TGTGCCAGCAGCCCGGGACTAGCGGGACCTCAGCAGTTCTTC,CASSPGLAGPQQFF
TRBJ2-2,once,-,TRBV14,TGTGCCAGCAGCCCTGGTCCCGGGGAGCTGTTTTTT,CASSPGPGELFF
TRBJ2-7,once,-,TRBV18,TGTGCCAGCTCACCTCTAGCGTCCCCCTCCTACGAGCAGTACTTC,CASSPLASPSYEQYF
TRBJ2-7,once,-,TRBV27,TGTGCCAGCAGTTTATCCCCGAACTCCTACGAGCAGTACTTC,CASSLSPNSYEQYF
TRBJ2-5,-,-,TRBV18,TGTGCCAGCTCACCCCAAGCGGAGAGACAAGAGACCCAGTACTTC,CASSPQAERQETQYF
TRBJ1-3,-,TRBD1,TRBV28,TGTGCCAGCAGTTTCTTCTCCGGGACAGGGGCGACCCAGACTTCTGGAAACACCATATATTTT,CASSFFSGTGATQTSGNTIYF
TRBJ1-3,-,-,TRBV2,TGTGCCAGCAGTCCTTCGGTGGGAGGAAACACCATATATTTT,CASSPSVGGNTIYF
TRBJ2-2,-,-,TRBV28,TGTGCCAGCAGATATAGCGCAGGCCCCACCGGGGAGCTGTTTTTT,CASRYSAGPTGELFF
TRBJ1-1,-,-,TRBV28,TGTGCCAGCATAGGGTCCCCCACGAACACTGAAGCTTTCTTT,CASIGSPTNTEAFF
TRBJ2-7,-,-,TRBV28,TGTGCCAGCAGTCCCGGGTCTACCTACGAGCAGTACTTC,CASSPGSTYEQYF
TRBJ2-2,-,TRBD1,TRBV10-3,TGTGCCATCAGCTGGACAGGAAACACCGGGGAGCTGTTTTTT,CAISWTGNTGELFF
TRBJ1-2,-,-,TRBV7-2,TGTGCCAGCAGCTCGAACTTCGCCCGGACAGTCGGTTATGGCTACACCTTC,CASSSNFARTVGYGYTF
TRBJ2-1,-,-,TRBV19,TGTGCCAGTAGTATGGGCGGACCGGGAACCCCCTACAATGAGCAGTTCTTC,CASSMGGPGTPYNEQFF
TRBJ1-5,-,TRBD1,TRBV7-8,TGTGCCAGCAGCGCCGGGACAGGAAGTCAGCCCCAGCATTTT,CASSAGTGSQPQHF
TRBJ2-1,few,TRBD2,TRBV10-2,TGCGCCAGCAGTGGTCGCGGGAGACCCTACAATGAGCAGTTCTTC,CASSGRGRPYNEQFF
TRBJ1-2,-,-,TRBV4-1,TGCGCCAGCAGCCAAGACCCCACAGGGATACATGGCTACACCTTC,CASSQDPTGIHGYTF
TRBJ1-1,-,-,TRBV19,TGTGCCAGTAGCTCGGGACACGCCGCATTTAAAGCTTTCTTT,CASSSGHAAFKAFF
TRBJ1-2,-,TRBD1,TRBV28,TGTGCCAGCGGGGGGGGACAGGGCCTTGGCTATGGCTACACCTTC,CASGGGQGLGYGYTF
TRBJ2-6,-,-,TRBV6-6,TGTGCCAGCAGTCACGGTATTGTCAACGTCCTGACTTTC,CASSHGIVNVLTF
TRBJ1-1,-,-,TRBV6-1,TGTGCCAGCAGGGACTTGTACACTGAAGCTTTCTTT,CASRDLYTEAFF
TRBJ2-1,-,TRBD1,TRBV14,TGTGCCAGCAGCCAAGAATCAGGACAGGGGGAAGGTGAGCAGTTCTTC,CASSQESGQGEGEQFF
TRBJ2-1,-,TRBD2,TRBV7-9,TGTGCCAGCAGCCGGCGGGAGGGGAGAGATGAGCAGTTCTTC,CASSRREGRDEQFF